This T cell receptor (beta chain) stems from a study of early stage breast cancer tumors (dated by TCRdb to the late 2010s). Notes on the research overall: Of the 16 invasive breast tumors, roughly eleven were found to be estrogen receptor-positive, progesterone receptor-positive and HER2-negative. About 65% of the 12 ER+/PR+/HER2- tumors were invasive ductal carcinomas, while the other four were invasive lobular carcinomas. A read coverage of roughly 10-fold per sample was achieved on average. The samples as a whole yielded around 2.5 million detected templates, corresponding to 1,100,000 or so unique clonotypes. Overall results and qualifications from the work: Enriched TCRB sequences shared across patients were found to be mostly commonly generated sequences that were unlikely to play an important role in the tumor microenvironment. Bulk genomic DNA sequencing of unsorted cells missed chain pairing and functional markers such as CD4, CD8 and FOXP3. Repertoires from blood resembled normal breast more closely than tumor, and using blood as a reference for each tissue separated tumor from normal in about 85% of the 16 patients. Analysis by tumor subtype was prevented by the small cohort size. Tumors showed about 2.3-fold higher T cell density and higher clonality than adjacent normal breast tissue.

Every sample was amplified as two independent genomic DNA replicates, using 0.5 to 0.6 ug for blood and about 1.4 ug for tumor or normal breast. Following the manufacturer's instructions, the ImmunoSeq Intro kit was used to carry out TCRB sequencing on genomic DNA. The multiplex PCR ran for about 31 cycles using proprietary primers and spike-in control sequences for absolute quantification. Single-end 150-bp reads were used to sequence an 87-bp fragment covering the CDR3 and the flanking V and J genes. Each lane of an Illumina MiSeq using version 3.0 chemistry carried seven multiplexed samples, with two replicates per sample. The source study handled its data this way. The vendor's proprietary pipeline handled the raw data processing, merging both replicates into a single result for each sample. Clonotypes were defined as productive rearrangements sharing the V-gene family, CDR3 amino acid sequence and J-gene segment. Clonality was computed as 1 minus the normalized Shannon entropy (Pielou evenness) of TCRB abundances. T cell density was estimated by dividing total templates by the number of input cells inferred from the DNA input amount. Recon with default parameters was used to estimate total repertoire diversity and clonality. Clonotypes with over 0.1% abundance in tumor and at least 32-fold higher abundance in tumor than in normal breast were defined as tumor-enriched. The immuneACCESS repertoire file appears here via TCRdb, limited to in-frame rearrangements. These files lack a portion of the clones; in checked studies, under half of the deficit traces to unresolved V genes, and the cause of the others is not known. V, J and clone size reflect that table, while D and trimming were determined from the DNA. The sample table lists about 72,000 clones, roughly three quarters of them with a count of one. The top ten clonotypes cover under 3.5% of the sample.

Worth noting for this clone: The antigen this receptor binds is unknown. Base qualities are not provided; no much larger clone lies one nucleotide away.

The study profiled bulk TCR beta-chain repertoires in matched peripheral blood, tumor and adjacent normal breast tissue taken from some 15 patients with early-stage breast cancer. Before surgery, roughly 4.5-10 mL of whole blood was collected into EDTA tubes and then processed within 2 hours. Ficoll-Paque centrifugation in SepMate-50 tubes was used to isolate peripheral blood mononuclear cells. For storage in liquid nitrogen, PBMCs were cryopreserved as aliquots of roughly 1.9 to 4.5 million cells in approximately 90% FBS with around 10% DMSO. The Qiagen AllPrep DNA/RNA Mini kit was used for genomic DNA extraction. Sequenced material: blood. This clonotype originated in a person in their sixties with breast cancer.

The DNA reads TGTGCCAGCAGCTTTGGTTATACCGGGGAGCTGTTTTTT. Its protein is CASSFGYTGELFF. Recombination linked TRBV7-2 to TRBJ2-2; the D gene is unclear. The CDR3 goes from the cysteine to the phenylalanine over 13 residues. The only DNA kept is the CDR3, 39 bases in frame from the first base. The germline V gene specifies SGHTA as CDR1 and FQGNSA as CDR2. The V end loses 3 bases and the J end loses 5 bases, and a stretch of 7 bases separates them.